One sample yielded the 31 T cell receptor beta chains listed below, sequenced in a study of early T cells in non-severe SARS-CoV-2 infection. TCRdb re-analysed the 5' RACE reads in MiXCR, keeping a single row per CDR3 protein. The data contain under 50,000 distinct CDR3 sequences, approximately 4.1% of them singletons. What was sequenced was whole blood. The receptors shown here come from an adult who was a healthcare worker with PCR-confirmed SARS-CoV-2 infection or an uninfected control (not recorded which).

Only a few counts were recorded for this clonotype. The rearrangement links TRBV19 to TRBJ2-7; 8 nucleotides match TRBD2. V lost 7 bases and J lost 5; bases outside the gene matches: 10. CDR3 length equals 14 residues. Germline V lookup: CDR1 LNHDA, CDR2 SQIVND (reference sequence). CDR3 in DNA: TGTGCCAGTAAGGCGGGAGGTATTACGGACGAGCAGTACTTC. This codes for CASKAGGITDEQYF.

This clonotype was seen many times. The rearrangement joins TRBV7-9 to TRBJ2-7; TRBD2 might be the D (6 bases). CDR3 length equals 13 residues. Germline CDR1 and CDR2: SEHNR and FQNEAQ (reference sequence). V was pared by 5 bases and J by 7 bases, with 15 bases between. The DNA for the CDR3 is TGTGCCAGCAGCGAAGAACCGGGGGTGGAGCAGTACTTC. Protein sequence: CASSEEPGVEQYF.

This clonotype has at least ten counts. The rearrangement joins TRBV15 to TRBJ2-1, with TRBD1 matching over 8 bases. The V gene's germline CDR1 is LNHNV and CDR2 YYDKDF (reference sequence). CDR3 length: 17 residues. The trim removed 4 bases at V and 3 bases at J, leaving 11 bases unmatched. Written as DNA, the CDR3 is TGTGCCACCAGCATCCTAAGGACAGGGAAAGGCTACAATGAGCAGTTCTTC. It translates to CATSILRTGKGYNEQFF.

On this clonotype itself: At one end, the junction sequence differs from germline, possibly due to a read error. This rearrangement joins TRBV18 to TRBJ1-1; TRBD1 matches at 8 bases. The CDR3 has 16 amino acids. Looked up from germline, CDR1 is KGHSH and CDR2 is LQKENI. The CDR3 reads CVSSPPPGQGNTEAFF. The CDR3 nucleotides read TGTGTCAGCTCACCACCCCCCGGACAGGGGAACACTGAAGCTTTCTTT.

This clonotype was seen a handful of times. The chain recombines TRBV20-1 with TRBJ1-1; D may be TRBD1 (5 bases). V was trimmed by 1 base and J by 11 bases, leaving 20 bases between them. The CDR3 loop spans 14 amino acids. Germline loops: CDR1 DFQATT, CDR2 SNEGSKA (reference sequence). The CDR3 reads CSARVLREGGTAFF. The CDR3 DNA reads as TGCAGTGCTAGAGTCTTAAGAGAGGGAGGGACCGCTTTCTTT.

This clonotype has a count of ten or more. This chain's CDR3 is CATSDATGGSGANVLTF. Here the CDR3 DNA reads TGTGCCACCAGTGATGCGACAGGGGGCTCTGGGGCCAACGTCCTGACTTTC. The chain links TRBV24-1 to TRBJ2-6; TRBD1 matches 9 bases. This CDR3 is 17 amino acids long. V shed 3 bases and J 0 bases; nucleotides not matched to a gene: 2. CDR1 and CDR2 from the germline V gene are KGHDR and SFDVKD.

For this clonotype: A read error is possible here, since a much larger clone lies one base away. The CDR3 protein is CSAPPPGLRDEKYF. CDR3 bases: TGCAGTGCCCCGCCCCCCGGGCTGCGGGACGAGAAGTACTTC. The chain recombines TRBV20-1 with TRBJ2-7, with D maybe TRBD2 (6 bases). The length of the CDR3 is 14 residues. The germline V gene has CDR1 DFQATT and CDR2 SNEGSKA (reference sequence).

The chain couples TRBV20-1 to TRBJ1-2; 12 bases fit TRBD1. From germline, CDR1 is DFQATT and CDR2 SNEGSKA (reference sequence). J gave up 6 bases and V 3 bases, and 14 bases lay outside the gene matches. The CDR3 runs 17 residues. For the CDR3, the DNA is TGCAGTGCTAGGACCGTTACCGGGACAGGGGGCACAAATGGCTACACCTTC. It yields the protein CSARTVTGTGGTNGYTF.

This clonotype was seen repeatedly, ten times or more. CDR3 residues: CASSLAENTEAFF. CDR3 DNA sequence: TGTGCCAGCAGCTTGGCTGAGAACACTGAAGCTTTCTTT. The chain combines TRBV7-9 with TRBJ1-1; D gene uncertain. From germline, CDR1 is SEHNR and CDR2 FQNEAQ (reference sequence). V was clipped by 3 bases and J by 1 base, with 6 bases between them. The CDR3 is 13 residues long. Drawing the rest from reference TRBV7-9 and TRBJ1-1, the complete variable domain is DTGVSQNPRHKITKRGQNVTFRCDPISEHNRLYWYRQTLGQGPEFLTYFQNEAQLEKSRLLSDRFSAERPKGSFSTLEIQRTEQGDSAMYLCASSLAENTEAFFGQGTRLTVV.

V and J are TRBV14 and TRBJ2-4, with TRBD1 identical over 8 bases. Per the germline V gene, CDR1 is SGHDN and CDR2 is FVKESK. V was clipped by 4 bases and J by 2 bases; unmatched bases: 7. This CDR3 region has 16 residues. In DNA form, the CDR3 reads TGTGCCAGCAGCCTTGGGCAGGGGGCCTCCAAAAACATTCAGTACTTC. Residues: CASSLGQGASKNIQYF.

The gene calls are TRBV12-3 or TRBV12-4 and TRBJ2-1; D is possibly TRBD1 (6 bases). The CDR3 spans 17 residues. The V end lost 3 bases, the J end lost 2 bases, and 17 bases lay between the germline ends. The CDR3 here is CASSFPGTPETYNEQFF. The CDR3 nucleotides are TGTGCCAGCAGTTTCCCCGGGACACCTGAGACCTACAATGAGCAGTTCTTC.

At least ten counts were recorded for this clonotype. The chain joins TRBV3-1 to TRBJ2-3; D is uncertain. The CDR3 consists of 12 residues. CDR1 is LGHDT and CDR2 is YNNKEL in the germline V gene (reference sequence). Trimming took off 4 bases at V and 6 bases at J, with 8 bases between the two ends. As DNA, the CDR3 is TGTGCCAGCAGCCTCGGTCCCGATACGCAGTATTTT. As protein: CASSLGPDTQYF.

This clonotype was detected a few times. This chain connects TRBV12-5 to TRBJ1-3, with D unresolved. Germline-derived CDR1 and CDR2 are LGHNT and FRNRAP. Trimming left V 6 bases short and J 4 bases short, with 7 bases between. This CDR3 has 12 amino acids. CDR3 protein: CASGTQGNTIYF. CDR3 DNA sequence: TGTGCTAGTGGAACCCAGGGAAACACCATATATTTT.

For the CDR3, the DNA is TGTGCCAGCACACTTGGAGCGGGCCCCTACAATGAGCAGTTCTTC. It encodes CASTLGAGPYNEQFF. The rearrangement joins TRBV11-2 to TRBJ2-1; possibly TRBD2 for D (6 bases). CDR3 length: 15 amino acids. Germline V gives CDR1 SGHAT, CDR2 FQNNGV. V lost 7 bases and J lost 2, with 15 bases in between.

This chain joins TRBV12-3 or TRBV12-4 and TRBJ2-5; no reliable D call. Trimming took off 3 bases at V and 5 bases at J, with 4 bases between the two ends. CDR3 length: 11 residues. The CDR3: CASSFLETQYF. The CDR3 DNA sequence: TGTGCCAGCAGTTTCTTGGAGACCCAGTACTTC.

To note about this clonotype: A much larger clone differs by one base, so this may be a read error. The rearrangement uses TRBV24-1 and TRBJ2-6; 10 bases map to TRBD1. This CDR3 comprises 15 residues. The V gene's germline CDR1 is KGHDR and CDR2 SFDVKD. DNA for the CDR3: TGTGCCGCCGGGACAGGGGTTTCTGGGGCCAACGTCCCGACTTTC. Translating gives CAAGTGVSGANVPTF.

This clonotype was recorded many times. The chain has TRBV28 and TRBJ1-4, with a weak D call TRBD1 (6 bases). The CDR3 loop spans 13 amino acids. Looked up from germline, CDR1 is MDHEN and CDR2 is SYDVKM. V lost 7 bases, J lost 6 bases, and 12 bases lay in between. The CDR3: CASTQGLYEKLFF. In DNA form, the CDR3 reads TGTGCCAGCACCCAGGGGTTATATGAAAAACTGTTTTTT.

This clonotype appeared many times. V is TRBV14 and J is TRBJ2-1, with 14 bases that match TRBD2. V trimming: 9 bases; J trimming: 8 bases; junction bases outside the gene matches: 9. From germline, CDR1 is SGHDN and CDR2 FVKESK. There are 15 residues in the CDR3. The CDR3 bases are TGTGCCAGTAGACTAGCGGGGGGGCTAATGGATGAGCAGTTCTTC. Translated: CASRLAGGLMDEQFF.

There are many counts of this clonotype. This rearrangement joins TRBV19 to TRBJ2-1; D remains unclear. Per the germline V gene, CDR1 is LNHDA and CDR2 is SQIVND (reference sequence). The CDR3 contains 15 residues. Trimming shortened V by 4 bases and J by 5 bases, and 15 bases separated the two germline ends. CDR3 in DNA: TGTGCCAGTAGTAACCAGGCAAACCCCCACAATGAGCAGTTCTTC. It translates to CASSNQANPHNEQFF. The whole variable domain, remainder taken from reference TRBV19 and TRBJ2-1, is DGGITQSPKYLFRKEGQNVTLSCEQNLNHDAMYWYRQDPGQGLRLIYYSQIVNDFQKGDIAEGYSVSREKKESFPLTVTSAQKNPTAFYLCASSNQANPHNEQFFGPGTRLTVL.

This clonotype was observed many times. The chain is built from TRBV4-2 and TRBJ2-3; D uncertain. Germline V gene lookup returns CDR1 LGHNA and CDR2 YNFKEQ. The CDR3 extends over 12 amino acids. V lost 4 bases and J 4 bases, leaving 6 bases between the germline ends. For the CDR3, the DNA is TGTGCCAGCAGCCCTCGAGCAGATACGCAGTATTTT. Translating gives CASSPRADTQYF.

A word on this clonotype: Being one base from a much bigger clone, this may be a read error. The chain couples TRBV10-2 to TRBJ2-7; 8 nucleotides agree with TRBD2. Germline trimming cut 3 bases from V and 2 bases from J; bases unmatched to any gene: 3. The CDR3 is 14 amino acids. Germline CDR1 WSHSY, CDR2 SAAADI. DNA for the CDR3: TGCGCCAGCAGTGACCAAGCGGGGGCCTACGAGCAGTACTTC. It specifies CASSDQAGAYEQYF.

The V call is TRBV25-1, the J call TRBJ1-6; D unclear. The ends were cut back, 2 bases at V and 10 bases at J, with 12 bases in the middle. CDR1 is MGHDK and CDR2 is SYGVNS in the germline V gene. The length of the CDR3 is 14 residues. The CDR3 reads CASSEPGRPSPLHF. CDR3 in DNA: TGTGCCAGCAGTGAACCCGGGAGGCCATCACCCCTCCACTTT.

This clonotype was seen ten or more times. The V gene is TRBV6-4, the J gene TRBJ1-6; TRBD1 might be the D (5 bases). Germline V gives CDR1 MRHNA, CDR2 SNTAGT. Between the trimmed V and J ends, which lost 9 bases and 9 bases, there was a span of 18 bases. This CDR3 has 14 residues. This chain's CDR3 is CARVRLPGLSPLHF. CDR3 nucleotides: TGTGCCAGAGTTAGGCTTCCGGGACTTTCACCCCTCCACTTT.

In this sample, this clonotype turned up a few times. This rearrangement joins TRBV9 to TRBJ2-1; 11 nucleotides line up with TRBD2. CDR1 and CDR2 from the germline V gene are SGDLS and YYNGEE. V gave up 1 base and J gave up 5 bases; unmatched junction bases: 8. The CDR3 length is 17 residues. The CDR3 DNA reads as TGTGCCAGCAGCGTACCCGCCACTAGCGGGGGTAACAATGAGCAGTTCTTC. Translation gives CASSVPATSGGNNEQFF.

This clonotype was counted ten times or more. The chain joins TRBV20-1 to TRBJ2-2, with 7 bases fitting TRBD1. The CDR3 covers 15 residues. In germline, CDR1 is DFQATT, CDR2 SNEGSKA (reference sequence). V lost 3 bases, J lost 1 base, and 5 bases stayed unmatched. The CDR3 here is CSARRGLVNTGELFF. CDR3 DNA: TGCAGTGCTAGGAGGGGGCTCGTGAACACCGGGGAGCTGTTTTTT.

This clonotype was seen at least ten times. At one end the junction does not follow the germline gene, possibly because of a read error. V usage is TRBV28 and J usage is TRBJ2-7; D is undetermined. CDR3 length equals 13 residues. The germline gives CDR1 MDHEN, CDR2 SYDVKM. CDR3 DNA sequence: TGTGCCAGCAGTTTGGGAAACTCCCACGAGCAGTACTTC. Protein product: CASSLGNSHEQYF.

The CDR3 DNA reads TGTGCCAGCAGCTTAGCTGGTGGGGGGAGAGAGCAGTACTTC. This codes for CASSLAGGGREQYF. The genes are TRBV7-6 and TRBJ2-7; D is possibly TRBD2 (6 bases). V was pared by 0 bases and J by 7 bases, with 13 bases between. The CDR3 contains 14 residues. Looked up from germline, CDR1 is SGHVS and CDR2 is FNYEAQ.

The CDR3 region is CASSFRYSSNQPQHF. Here the CDR3 DNA reads TGTGCCAGCAGTTTCAGGTACAGTAGCAATCAGCCCCAGCATTTT. The gene calls are TRBV27 and TRBJ1-5, with D hard to call. The CDR3 is 15 residues long. The germline CDR1 and CDR2 sequences are MNHEY and SMNVEV (reference sequence). The ends were cut back, 3 bases at V and 0 bases at J, with 9 bases in the middle.

This clonotype was seen repeatedly, ten times or more. The rearrangement links TRBV5-8 to TRBJ2-7; tentatively, D is TRBD1 (6 bases). With 4 bases removed from V and 3 bases from J, the gap between germline ends came to 17 bases. The germline CDR1 and CDR2 sequences are SGHTS and YDEGEE. The CDR3 totals 15 residues. CDR3 coding DNA: TGTGCCAGCAGCAGGGGGTCCCTGCGACACTACGAGCAGTACTTC. Translation: CASSRGSLRHYEQYF.

In its sample, this clonotype was seen many times. The rearrangement joins TRBV15 to TRBJ2-1, with D maybe TRBD2 (5 bases). The CDR3 loop spans 14 amino acids. Trimming left V 0 bases short and J 10 bases short, with 13 bases between. Germline CDR1 reads LNHNV; CDR2 reads YYDKDF (reference sequence). CDR3 nucleotide sequence: TGTGCCACCAGCAGAGAAATAGCGCTCGGGGAGCAGTTCTTC. Encoded protein: CATSREIALGEQFF.

V gene TRBV5-8 combines with J gene TRBJ2-5, with D maybe TRBD2 (5 bases). Germline CDR1 reads SGHTS; CDR2 reads YDEGEE. The CDR3 totals 15 residues. Trimming took 0 bases from V and 4 from J, leaving 13 bases between them. The CDR3 DNA reads TGTGCCAGCAGCTTGGAAGGAGGTTTGCTAGAGACCCAGTACTTC. Residues: CASSLEGGLLETQYF.